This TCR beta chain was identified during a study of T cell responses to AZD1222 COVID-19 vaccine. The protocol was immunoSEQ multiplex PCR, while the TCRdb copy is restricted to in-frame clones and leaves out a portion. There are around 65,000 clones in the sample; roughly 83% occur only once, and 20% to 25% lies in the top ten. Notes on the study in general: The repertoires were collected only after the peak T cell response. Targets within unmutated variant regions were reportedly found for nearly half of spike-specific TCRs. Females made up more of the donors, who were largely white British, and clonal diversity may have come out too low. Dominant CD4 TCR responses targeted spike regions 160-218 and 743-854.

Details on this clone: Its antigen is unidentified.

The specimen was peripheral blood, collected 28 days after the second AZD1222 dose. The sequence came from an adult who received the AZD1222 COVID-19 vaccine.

The CDR3 DNA is TGCGCCAGCAGCTTGGGGTTAGGAGGCACTGAAGCTTTCTTT. Translated, it gives CASSLGLGGTEAFF. The rearrangement joins TRBV5-1 to TRBJ1-1; D gene unclear. This CDR3 contains 14 residues. Germline V gives CDR1 SGHRS, CDR2 YFSETQ. V was shortened by 0 bases and J by 4 bases, with 10 bases between the two germline ends.